Sequencing of this T cell receptor beta chain was carried out in a study of response to subunit inactivated influenza vaccine. The study, taken as a whole, reports: Few additional T cells are recruited per seasonal influenza vaccination, authors suggested.

In regard to this clonotype: Antigen: not known.

TCRdb used MiXCR to reprocess the RT-PCR reads, holding one entry per CDR3 protein. The data hold 650,000 to 800,000 distinct CDR3 sequences, with approximately 14% observed a single time. The CDR3 is made up of 12 amino acids. Per germline, CDR1 LNHNV and CDR2 YYDKDF (reference sequence). The V and J ends lost 6 bases and 6 bases, in that order; junction bases with no gene match: 0. V usage is TRBV15 and J usage is TRBJ2-3, with 10 bases matching TRBD2. The specimen comprised PBMCs from blood, sampled around two weeks before vaccination. The receptor was isolated from a man between 50 and 59 years old who received an inactivated influenza vaccine. DNA of the CDR3: TGTGCCACCAGGGGACTAGCGGATACGCAGTATTTT. Translated: CATRGLADTQYF.